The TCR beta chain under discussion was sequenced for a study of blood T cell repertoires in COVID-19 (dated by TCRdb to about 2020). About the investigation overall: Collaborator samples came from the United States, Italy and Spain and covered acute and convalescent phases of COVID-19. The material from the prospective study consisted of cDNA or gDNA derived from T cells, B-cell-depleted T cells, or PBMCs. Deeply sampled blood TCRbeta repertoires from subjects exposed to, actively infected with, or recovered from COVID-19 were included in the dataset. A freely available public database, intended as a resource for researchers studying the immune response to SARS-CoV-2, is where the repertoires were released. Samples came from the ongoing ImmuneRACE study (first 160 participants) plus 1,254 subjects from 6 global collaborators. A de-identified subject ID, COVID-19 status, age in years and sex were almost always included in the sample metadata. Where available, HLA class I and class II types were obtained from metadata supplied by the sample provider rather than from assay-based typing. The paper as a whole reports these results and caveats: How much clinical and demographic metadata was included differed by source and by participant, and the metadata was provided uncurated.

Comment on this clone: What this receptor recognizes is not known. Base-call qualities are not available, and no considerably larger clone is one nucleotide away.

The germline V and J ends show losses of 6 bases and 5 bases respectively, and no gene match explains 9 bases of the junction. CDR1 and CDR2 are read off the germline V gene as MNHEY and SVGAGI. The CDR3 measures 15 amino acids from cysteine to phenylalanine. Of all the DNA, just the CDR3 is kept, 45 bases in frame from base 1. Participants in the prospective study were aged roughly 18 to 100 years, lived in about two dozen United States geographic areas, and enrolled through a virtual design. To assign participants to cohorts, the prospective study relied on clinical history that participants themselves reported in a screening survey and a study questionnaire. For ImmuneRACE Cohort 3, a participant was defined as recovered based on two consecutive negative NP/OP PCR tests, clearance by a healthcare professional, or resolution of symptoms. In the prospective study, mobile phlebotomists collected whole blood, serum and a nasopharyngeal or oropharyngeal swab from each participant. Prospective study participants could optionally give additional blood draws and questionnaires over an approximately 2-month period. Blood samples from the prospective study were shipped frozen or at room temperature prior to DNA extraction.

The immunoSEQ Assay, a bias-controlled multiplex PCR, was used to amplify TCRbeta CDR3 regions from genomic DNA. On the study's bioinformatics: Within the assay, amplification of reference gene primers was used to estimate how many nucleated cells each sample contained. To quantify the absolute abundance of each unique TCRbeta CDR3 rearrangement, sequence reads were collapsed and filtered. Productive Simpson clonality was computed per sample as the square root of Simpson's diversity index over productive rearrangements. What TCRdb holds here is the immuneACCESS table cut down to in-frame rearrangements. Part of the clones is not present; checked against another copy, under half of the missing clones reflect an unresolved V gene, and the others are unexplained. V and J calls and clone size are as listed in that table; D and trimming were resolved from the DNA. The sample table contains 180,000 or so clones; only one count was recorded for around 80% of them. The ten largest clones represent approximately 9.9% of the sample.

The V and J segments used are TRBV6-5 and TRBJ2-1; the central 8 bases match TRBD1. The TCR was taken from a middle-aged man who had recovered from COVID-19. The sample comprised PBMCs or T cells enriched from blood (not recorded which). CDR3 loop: CASRLPRGLDNEQFF. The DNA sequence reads TGTGCCAGCAGACTCCCCAGGGGGCTTGACAATGAGCAGTTCTTC.